The 30 T cell receptor beta chains below come from one sample, sequenced in a study of blood T cell repertoires in COVID-19. Profiling relied on immunoSEQ multiplex PCR, and the TCRdb table lists in-frame clones only, not all of them. The sample records 95,000 to 150,000 clones, less than 75% being singletons. The sample was peripheral blood. These receptors originate from a human donor with acute or convalescent COVID-19. The donor label of this sample is uncertain.

The chain couples TRBV7-2 to TRBJ2-3; TRBD2 agrees at 7 bases. The CDR3 is 16 residues long. Germline CDR1 SGHTA, CDR2 FQGNSA. V shed 6 bases, J shed 3 bases, and the junction held 12 bases outside the gene matches. This CDR3 is CASSLRFPGGTDTQYF. The CDR3 DNA follows: TGTGCCAGCAGTCTACGTTTCCCGGGGGGAACAGATACGCAGTATTTT. Drawing the rest from reference TRBV7-2 and TRBJ2-3, the complete variable domain is GAGVSQSPSNKVTEKGKDVELRCDPISGHTALYWYRQSLGQGLEFLIYFQGNSAPDKSGLPSDRFSAERTGGSVSTLTIQRTQQEDSAVYLCASSLRFPGGTDTQYFGPGTRLTVL.

V is TRBV2 and J is TRBJ2-5, with 8 bases aligning to TRBD1. This CDR3 region has 15 residues. Germline V gives CDR1 SNHLY, CDR2 FYNNEI. The ends lost 6 bases at V and 2 bases at J; junction bases unmatched: 8. The CDR3 sequence is CASRDRTGPQETQYF. In nucleotides, the CDR3 is TGTGCCAGCAGAGACCGGACAGGGCCACAAGAGACCCAGTACTTC.

The chain is built from TRBV5-1 and TRBJ1-4, with D unresolved. Trimming pared 4 bases from V and 3 bases from J, leaving 19 bases between. Germline CDR1 and CDR2: SGHRS and YFSETQ. This CDR3 has 17 amino acids. Here the CDR3 reads CASSPLGGSGANEKLFF. The CDR3 DNA sequence: TGCGCCAGCAGCCCCCTGGGAGGGTCCGGAGCTAATGAAAAACTGTTTTTT.

This sequence joins TRBV30 and TRBJ2-7, with D maybe TRBD2 (5 bases). Trimming removed 0 bases from V and 3 bases from J, with 9 bases in between. The CDR3 has 13 amino acids. Per germline, CDR1 GTSNPN and CDR2 SVGIG (reference sequence). The CDR3 sequence: CAWSVSGNYEQYF. CDR3 nucleotides: TGTGCCTGGAGTGTCTCGGGGAACTACGAGCAGTACTTC.

The chain combines TRBV27 with TRBJ2-3; 8 bases match TRBD2. V was pared by 6 bases and J by 5 bases, with 16 bases of the junction left unmatched. Germline CDR1 reads MNHEY; CDR2 reads SMNVEV (reference sequence). The CDR3 has 17 amino acids. CDR3 in DNA: TGTGCCAGCAGACCCTTTTTTAGCGGGGTCCGAGGAGATACGCAGTATTTT. It codes for CASRPFFSGVRGDTQYF.

This clone was counted only a few times. DNA for the CDR3: TGTGCCAGTTGCCCGCGGGGCCCGAATTTCTATGGCTACACCTTC. The encoded protein is CASCPRGPNFYGYTF. This rearrangement joins TRBV27 to TRBJ1-2; a weak D match, TRBD1 (5 bases). The V end lost 9 bases, the J end lost 4 bases, and 21 bases lay between the germline ends. CDR1 is MNHEY and CDR2 is SMNVEV in the germline V gene (reference sequence). The CDR3 contains 15 residues.

This clone was counted many times. V usage is TRBV7-9 and J usage is TRBJ2-5, with D perhaps matching TRBD1 (6 bases). The CDR3 covers 15 residues. V was clipped by 4 bases and J by 1 base, with 13 bases between them. In germline, CDR1 is SEHNR, CDR2 FQNEAQ (reference sequence). As DNA, the CDR3 is TGTGCCAGCAGCTCGGGGACAAACTTCCAAGAGACCCAGTACTTC. It codes for CASSSGTNFQETQYF.

The sample holds one count of this clone. The chain combines TRBV30 with TRBJ1-5; 9 bases align to TRBD1. With 1 base clipped from V and 5 bases from J, the junction kept 3 bases outside the gene matches. Germline lookup yields CDR1 GTSNPN and CDR2 SVGIG (reference sequence). The CDR3 is 14 amino acids. Here the CDR3 DNA reads TGTGCCTGGAGTGCCAGGACAGGGGATCAGCCCCAGCATTTT. Translated, it gives CAWSARTGDQPQHF.

This clone was counted a single time. This sequence joins TRBV12-3 or TRBV12-4 and TRBJ1-1, with TRBD1 matching 8 bases. This CDR3 region has 13 residues. V shed 1 base, J shed 6 bases, and the junction held 1 base outside the gene matches. The CDR3 DNA sequence: TGTGCCAGCAGTTTAGACAGGGGGGCTGAAGCTTTCTTT. It encodes CASSLDRGAEAFF.

The chain uses TRBV24-1 and TRBJ2-2, with 7 bases lining up with TRBD1. This CDR3 contains 18 residues. CDR1 KGHDR and CDR2 SFDVKD come from the germline V gene. The ends lost 4 bases at V and 2 bases at J; junction bases unmatched: 12. The CDR3 DNA reads as TGTGCCACCAGTGACCGACTAAGGGGGCTCCCCAACACCGGGGAGCTGTTTTTT. Its translation is CATSDRLRGLPNTGELFF.

The V and J genes are TRBV19 and TRBJ1-5; D gene ambiguous. The germline gives CDR1 LNHDA, CDR2 SQIVND (reference sequence). V dropped 1 base and J dropped 0 bases, with 7 bases sitting between them. The CDR3 runs to 15 residues. Here the CDR3 reads CASSIVSVSNQPQHF. CDR3 nucleotides: TGTGCCAGTAGTATAGTTTCAGTTAGCAATCAGCCCCAGCATTTT.

This clone was found once. The chain is built from TRBV2 and TRBJ1-2; 12 nucleotides line up with TRBD1. The V gene's germline CDR1 is SNHLY and CDR2 FYNNEI. The trim removed 7 bases at V and 4 bases at J, leaving 4 bases unmatched. This CDR3 is built from 14 residues. As DNA, the CDR3 is TGTGCCAGCACAGGGACAGGGGGCCTCTATGGCTACACCTTC. It translates to CASTGTGGLYGYTF.

This clone has ten or more counts. This sequence joins TRBV19 and TRBJ1-5; no clear D. V was cut by 4 bases and J by 0 bases, with 10 bases left in between. The CDR3 spans 15 residues. Germline lookup yields CDR1 LNHDA and CDR2 SQIVND (reference sequence). The CDR3 DNA is TGTGCCAGTAGTACCAAAGGGAGTAGCAATCAGCCCCAGCATTTT. Protein product: CASSTKGSSNQPQHF.

The chain joins TRBV4-1 to TRBJ1-2, with TRBD1 matching 7 bases. After removal of 4 bases from V and 6 bases from J, the junction contained 2 bases not matched to a gene. The CDR3 covers 12 residues. Per germline, CDR1 MGHRA and CDR2 YSYEKL. This CDR3 is CASSLTGNGYTF. CDR3 in DNA: TGCGCCAGCAGCCTGACAGGGAATGGCTACACCTTC.

V is TRBV9 and J is TRBJ2-5; a weak D match, TRBD1 (5 bases). The V and J ends lost 2 bases and 2 bases respectively, with 16 bases between them. The CDR3 loop spans 16 amino acids. Germline CDR1 reads SGDLS; CDR2 reads YYNGEE. The CDR3 sequence is CASSVEPGARQETQYF. CDR3 DNA sequence: TGTGCCAGCAGCGTTGAGCCTGGGGCGCGTCAAGAGACCCAGTACTTC.

The chain recombines TRBV6-1 with TRBJ1-2, with D uncertain. The CDR3 has 10 residues. Deletions cut 1 base from V and 13 bases from J, with 7 bases between. CDR1 and CDR2 (germline): MNHNS, SASEGT. The CDR3 sequence: CASSEVGRTF. Here the CDR3 DNA reads TGTGCCAGCAGTGAAGTTGGGCGCACCTTC.

The chain has TRBV28 and TRBJ2-5; no reliable D call. The ends were cut back, 5 bases at V and 0 bases at J, with 7 bases in the middle. Germline-derived CDR1 and CDR2 are MDHEN and SYDVKM. The length of the CDR3 is 13 residues. CDR3 loop: CASSPRYQETQYF. CDR3 DNA: TGTGCCAGCAGTCCGCGGTACCAAGAGACCCAGTACTTC.

A few counts support this clone. The rearrangement joins TRBV18 to TRBJ1-4; D not resolved. The CDR3 covers 15 residues. Germline assignment: CDR1 KGHSH and CDR2 LQKENI. V was cut by 2 bases and J by 8 bases, with 15 bases left in between. The CDR3 region has the DNA TGTGCCAGCTCACCAAGGAGAGAGAGGGAGGAAAAACTGTTTTTT. It is translated as CASSPRREREEKLFF.

This chain's CDR3 is CATRGQGMPGELFF. CDR3 DNA: TGTGCCACCAGGGGACAGGGGATGCCCGGGGAGCTGTTTTTT. V is TRBV24-1 and J is TRBJ2-2, with TRBD1 identical over 10 bases. V lost 7 bases and J lost 6; bases outside the gene matches: 4. The CDR3 sequence is 14 residues long. Germline-derived CDR1 and CDR2 are KGHDR and SFDVKD.

This clone was seen once. The V and J genes are TRBV6-1 and TRBJ1-3; no definite D call. Trimming shortened V by 1 base and J by 2 bases, and 15 bases separated the two germline ends. Germline-derived CDR1 and CDR2 are MNHNS and SASEGT. The CDR3 runs 17 residues. The CDR3 sequence is CASSEVVRRLAGNTIYF. For the CDR3, the DNA is TGTGCCAGCAGTGAAGTAGTTCGGAGACTTGCTGGAAACACCATATATTTT.

The rearrangement links TRBV7-8 to TRBJ1-1, with TRBD1 matching 9 bases. The CDR3 has 15 residues. The J segment lost 1 base and the V segment lost 5 bases, leaving 5 bases of the junction unmatched. Germline V gene lookup returns CDR1 SGHVS and CDR2 FQNEAQ. Written as DNA, the CDR3 is TGTGCCAGCAGCCCACAGGGGGCTACGAACACTGAAGCTTTCTTT. It specifies CASSPQGATNTEAFF.

V and J are TRBV7-8 and TRBJ2-1, with D possibly TRBD1 on 5 matching bases. Trimming removed 1 base from V and 0 bases from J, with 13 bases in between. Per germline, CDR1 SGHVS and CDR2 FQNEAQ. The CDR3 is 17 residues long. Here the CDR3 DNA reads TGTGCCAGCAGCTTAGATCGGACATCGAGCTCCTACAATGAGCAGTTCTTC. This codes for CASSLDRTSSSYNEQFF.

V usage is TRBV2 and J usage is TRBJ2-2, with D possibly matching TRBD2 (5 bases). V was shortened by 6 bases and J by 5 bases, with 13 bases between the two germline ends. The length of the CDR3 is 14 residues. Germline CDR1 is SNHLY and CDR2 is FYNNEI. CDR3 amino acids: CASSGGLRTGELFF. As DNA, the CDR3 is TGTGCCAGCAGCGGAGGACTTAGGACCGGGGAGCTGTTTTTT.

The chain is built from TRBV25-1 and TRBJ2-5, with TRBD2 identical over 8 bases. Trimming cost V 1 base and J 4 bases; bases outside gene matches: 5. In germline, CDR1 is MGHDK, CDR2 SYGVNS. The CDR3 is 15 residues long. The CDR3 region is CASSEWLAGLETQYF. CDR3 in DNA: TGTGCCAGCAGTGAATGGCTAGCGGGCCTAGAGACCCAGTACTTC.

The chain carries TRBV6-2 or TRBV6-3 and TRBJ1-3, with TRBD1 matching over 8 bases. Trimming cost V 6 bases and J 0 bases; bases outside gene matches: 16. The CDR3 runs to 19 residues. CDR1 is MNHEY, CDR2 SVGEGT, per germline. The CDR3 is CASSPRRRAGTGSGNTIYF. CDR3 nucleotides: TGTGCCAGCAGCCCTAGGAGGAGGGCCGGGACAGGCTCTGGAAACACCATATATTTT.

DNA for the CDR3: TGTGCCAGCAGCCAAGACTTTGGAGGGGCGGGAGAGACCCAGTACTTC. Protein product: CASSQDFGGAGETQYF. The J gene is TRBJ2-5, the V gene TRBV14; perhaps TRBD2 as D (6 bases). CDR3 size: 16 residues. Germline CDR1 is SGHDN and CDR2 is FVKESK. V shed 0 bases and J shed 4 bases, with 15 bases lying between them. The full variable domain, with the rest looked up from reference TRBV14 and TRBJ2-5, is EAGVTQFPSHSVIEKGQTVTLRCDPISGHDNLYWYRRVMGKEIKFLLHFVKESKQDESGMPNNRFLAERTGGTYSTLKVQPAELEDSGVYFCASSQDFGGAGETQYFGPGTRLLVL.

The rearrangement links TRBV30 to TRBJ2-1; 9 bases agree with TRBD2. The CDR3 loop spans 14 amino acids. V was clipped by 1 base and J by 10 bases; unmatched bases: 8. Per the germline V gene, CDR1 is GTSNPN and CDR2 is SVGIG (reference sequence). Here the CDR3 reads CAWSGGGGAREQFF. DNA for the CDR3: TGTGCCTGGAGTGGGGGCGGGGGGGCCAGGGAGCAGTTCTTC. The whole variable domain, filled in from reference TRBV30 and TRBJ2-1, reads SQTIHQWPATLVQPVGSPLSLECTVEGTSNPNLYWYRQAAGRGLQLLFYSVGIGQISSEVPQNLSASRPQDRQFILSSKKLLLSDSGFYLCAWSGGGGAREQFFGPGTRLTVL.

This chain joins TRBV24-1 and TRBJ2-1, with 10 positions matching TRBD1. The CDR3 has 16 residues. Germline CDR1 reads KGHDR; CDR2 reads SFDVKD. V lost 3 bases and J lost 6; bases outside the gene matches: 7. The CDR3 DNA reads TGTGCCACCAGTGATGACAGGGGGCTCGTGGGCAATGAGCAGTTCTTC. This codes for CATSDDRGLVGNEQFF.

V and J are TRBV7-3 and TRBJ2-5; 9 bases align to TRBD2. The CDR3 runs 15 residues. In germline, CDR1 is SGHTA, CDR2 FQGTGA. V was clipped by 2 bases and J by 4 bases; unmatched bases: 5. This chain's CDR3 is CASSLGAGGRETQYF. DNA for the CDR3: TGTGCCAGCAGCTTAGGGGCGGGGGGGCGAGAGACCCAGTACTTC.

This chain uses TRBV13 with TRBJ1-1; TRBD1 is a possible D gene (6 bases). Germline values: CDR1 PRHDT, CDR2 FYEKMQ (reference sequence). CDR3 length equals 16 residues. V was cut by 4 bases and J by 1 base, with 16 bases left in between. DNA for the CDR3: TGTGCCAGCAGCTCCGGGGGGGGGCGGCGGAACACTGAAGCTTTCTTT. This sequence encodes CASSSGGGRRNTEAFF.